This is a list of T cell receptor beta chains from one sample in a study of blood T cell repertoires in COVID-19. Clones were sequenced by immunoSEQ multiplex PCR, and TCRdb holds only the in-frame ones, with some missing. In the table there are a few hundred thousand clones, roughly 87% of which are singletons. The sequenced sample consisted of peripheral blood. These receptors were taken from a man aged 18 to 30 with active or convalescent COVID-19. CDR3s leave out the opening cysteine and the closing phenylalanine or tryptophan. Fields, in order: CDR3 protein, V gene, J gene.

CDR3 protein: ASSPRQKKAEQY; V gene: TRBV7-9; J gene: TRBJ2-7
CDR3 protein: ASSFNRGYEQY; V gene: TRBV7-3; J gene: TRBJ2-7
CDR3 protein: ASKVGHNGYT; V gene: TRBV6-4; J gene: TRBJ1-2
CDR3 protein: AISDPGGRTEAF; V gene: TRBV10-3; J gene: TRBJ1-1
CDR3 protein: ASSQNRGLLSHEQY; V gene: TRBV16; J gene: TRBJ2-7
CDR3 protein: ASSAGLAVRYEQY; V gene: TRBV4-1; J gene: TRBJ2-7
CDR3 protein: ASSQEGGQGVSDTQY; V gene: TRBV4-1; J gene: TRBJ2-3
CDR3 protein: ASSKGGADETQY; V gene: TRBV5-1; J gene: TRBJ2-5
CDR3 protein: ASSLFLAGDTQY; V gene: TRBV27; J gene: TRBJ2-3
CDR3 protein: ASSVNPYNTDTQY; V gene: TRBV3-1/TRBV3-2; J gene: TRBJ2-3
CDR3 protein: ASSDRTGGNEQY; V gene: TRBV25-1; J gene: TRBJ2-7
CDR3 protein: ATSRDLDSGSNQPQH; V gene: TRBV15; J gene: TRBJ1-5
CDR3 protein: ANSGTGVAGANVLT; V gene: TRBV10-3; J gene: TRBJ2-6
CDR3 protein: SAIEGASGNQPQH; V gene: TRBV29-1; J gene: TRBJ1-5
CDR3 protein: ASSQDWVQFYGYT; V gene: TRBV3-1/TRBV3-2; J gene: TRBJ1-2
CDR3 protein: ASSQTGVGDSPLH; V gene: TRBV28; J gene: TRBJ1-6
CDR3 protein: ASSPLGGGIGYT; V gene: TRBV27; J gene: TRBJ1-2
CDR3 protein: ASSLASGNTIY; V gene: TRBV6-5; J gene: TRBJ1-3
CDR3 protein: ASSLVGRSYEQY; V gene: TRBV7-9; J gene: TRBJ2-7
CDR3 protein: ASSQGHIYGYT; V gene: TRBV4-1; J gene: TRBJ1-2
CDR3 protein: ASSLIWGDIQY; V gene: TRBV6-6; J gene: TRBJ2-4
CDR3 protein: ASRDRESGYT; V gene: TRBV7-6; J gene: TRBJ1-2
CDR3 protein: ASSPSPQGNGNTIY; V gene: TRBV18; J gene: TRBJ1-3
CDR3 protein: ASSVQGTNEKLF; V gene: TRBV9; J gene: TRBJ1-4
CDR3 protein: ASSPGGSNYGYT; V gene: TRBV18; J gene: TRBJ1-2
CDR3 protein: ASSSDRDYEQY; V gene: TRBV5-8; J gene: TRBJ2-7